The table lists the clone carrying this TCR beta chain with many counts. TCRdb recomputed calls from the 5' RACE reads with MiXCR, one row per CDR3 protein. The sample holds around 42,000 distinct CDR3 sequences; roughly 2.5% are singletons and the top ten take 4% to 5.5%. This specimen comes from a study of CD8 T cells in ankylosing spondylitis. The germline V gene encodes CDR1 SGDLS and CDR2 YYNGEE. CDR3 length: 15 amino acids. V shed 0 bases and J 6 bases; nucleotides not matched to a gene: 5. Sample: blood, either unsorted or a sorted T cell fraction (not recorded which). The source is a male donor with ankylosing spondylitis or in good health (not recorded which). This sequence joins TRBV9 and TRBJ1-4; 7 bases are shared with TRBD1. CDR3 sequence: CASSVAGGWDEKLFF. Here the CDR3 DNA reads TGTGCCAGCAGCGTAGCAGGGGGGTGGGATGAAAAACTGTTTTTT. The whole variable domain, remainder taken from reference TRBV9 and TRBJ1-4, is DSGVTQTPKHLITATGQRVTLRCSPRSGDLSVYWYQQSLDQGLQFLIQYYNGEERAKGNILERFSAQQFPDLHSELNLSSLELGDSALYFCASSVAGGWDEKLFFGSGTQLSVL.